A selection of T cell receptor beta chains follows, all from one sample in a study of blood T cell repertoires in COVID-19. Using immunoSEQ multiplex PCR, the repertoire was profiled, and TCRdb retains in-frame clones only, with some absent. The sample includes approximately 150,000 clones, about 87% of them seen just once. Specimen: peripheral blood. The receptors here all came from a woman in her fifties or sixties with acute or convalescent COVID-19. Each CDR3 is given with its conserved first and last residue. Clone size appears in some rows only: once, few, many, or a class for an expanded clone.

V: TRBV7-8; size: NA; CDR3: CASSLGQRSSYNEQFF
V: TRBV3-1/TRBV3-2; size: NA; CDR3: CASSQDNSGANVLTF
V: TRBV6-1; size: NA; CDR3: CASSEGTTADTQYF
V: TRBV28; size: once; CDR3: CASSSQLGTGGLGYTF
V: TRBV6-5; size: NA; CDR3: CASSLGQSYNEQFF
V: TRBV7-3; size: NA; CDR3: CASSLSGGASNTGELFF
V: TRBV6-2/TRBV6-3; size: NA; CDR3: CASSYRQAGVSYNEQFF
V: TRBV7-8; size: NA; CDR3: CASSKRQGGNSNQPQHF
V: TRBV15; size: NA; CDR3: CATSREGGGPYEQYF
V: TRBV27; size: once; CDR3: CASSQPGGFVETQYF